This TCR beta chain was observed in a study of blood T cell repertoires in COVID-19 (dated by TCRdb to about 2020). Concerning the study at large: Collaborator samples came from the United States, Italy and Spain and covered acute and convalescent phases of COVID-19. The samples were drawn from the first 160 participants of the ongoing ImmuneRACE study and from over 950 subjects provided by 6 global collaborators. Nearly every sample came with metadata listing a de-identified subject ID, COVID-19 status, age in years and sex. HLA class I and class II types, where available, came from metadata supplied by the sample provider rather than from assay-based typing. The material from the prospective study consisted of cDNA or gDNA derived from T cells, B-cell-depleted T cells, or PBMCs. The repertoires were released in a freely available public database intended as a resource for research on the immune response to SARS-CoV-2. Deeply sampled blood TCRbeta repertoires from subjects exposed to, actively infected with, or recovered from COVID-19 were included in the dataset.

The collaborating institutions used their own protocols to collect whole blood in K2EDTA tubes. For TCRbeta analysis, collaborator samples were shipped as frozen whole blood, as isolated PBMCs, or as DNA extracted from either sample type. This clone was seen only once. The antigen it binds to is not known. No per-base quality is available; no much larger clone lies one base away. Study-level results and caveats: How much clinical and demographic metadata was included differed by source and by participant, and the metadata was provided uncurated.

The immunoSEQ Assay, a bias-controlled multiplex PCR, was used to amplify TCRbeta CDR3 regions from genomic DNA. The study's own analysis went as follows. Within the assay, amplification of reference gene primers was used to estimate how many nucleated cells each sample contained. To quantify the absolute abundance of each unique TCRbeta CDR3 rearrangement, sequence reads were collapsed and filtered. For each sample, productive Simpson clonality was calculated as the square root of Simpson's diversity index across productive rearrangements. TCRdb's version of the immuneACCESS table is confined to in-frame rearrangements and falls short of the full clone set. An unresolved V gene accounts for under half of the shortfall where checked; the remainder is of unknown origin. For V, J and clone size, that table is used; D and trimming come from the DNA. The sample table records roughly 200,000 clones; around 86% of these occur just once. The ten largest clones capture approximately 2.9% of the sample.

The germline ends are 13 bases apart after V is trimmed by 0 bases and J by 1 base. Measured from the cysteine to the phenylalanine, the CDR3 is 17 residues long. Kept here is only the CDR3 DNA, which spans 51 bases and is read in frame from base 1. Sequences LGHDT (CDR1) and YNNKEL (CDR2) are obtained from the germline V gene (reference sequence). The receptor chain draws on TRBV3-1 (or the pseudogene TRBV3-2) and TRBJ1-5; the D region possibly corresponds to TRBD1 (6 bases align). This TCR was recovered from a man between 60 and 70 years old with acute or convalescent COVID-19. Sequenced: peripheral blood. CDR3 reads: CASSQDHRAGSNQPQHF. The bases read TGTGCCAGCAGCCAAGATCACAGGGCTGGGAGCAATCAGCCCCAGCATTTT.